The 20 T cell receptor beta chains listed next were all sequenced from one sample in a study of CXCR3-negative and CXCR3-positive naive CD8 T cells. The study's findings and limits: TRB CDR3 hydrophobicity was greater in CXCR3-positive naive cells than in CXCR3-negative naive cells.

UMI-labeled 5' RACE TRB cDNA libraries were prepared from the cells. After re-calling the 5' RACE reads, TCRdb lists one entry per CDR3 protein, DNA absent. This sample's table has roughly 80,000 distinct CDR3 sequences. No cognate antigen is known for these TCRs. Material: naive CXCR3+ CD8+ T cells from blood. Subset indicated: CD45RO-CCR7+CD27+CD95- naive CD8+ T cells expressing CXCR3 (TNR3+). The receptors originated from a human donor in good health. Some clones in this sample may be carry-over from other donors' samples.

This CDR3 reads CASSYEGEYQPQHF. V gene TRBV6-2 or TRBV6-3 combines with J gene TRBJ1-5; the D call from TCRdb, TRBD1, cannot be confirmed without DNA. This CDR3 is built from 14 residues. CDR1 and CDR2 (germline): MNHEY, SVGEGT.

The chain combines TRBV27 with TRBJ2-1; absent DNA, TCRdb's TRBD1 call cannot be checked. CDR3 size: 14 residues. The V gene's germline CDR1 is MNHEY and CDR2 SMNVEV (reference sequence). The CDR3 loop reads CASSFYRGHNEQFF.

V usage is TRBV7-6 and J usage is TRBJ2-7; absent DNA, TCRdb's TRBD1 call cannot be checked. The CDR3 length is 15 residues. Per germline, CDR1 SGHVS and CDR2 FNYEAQ. Here the CDR3 reads CASSWAAGQSYEQYF.

The chain joins TRBV2 to TRBJ2-1; TCRdb selects TRBD1, and the lack of DNA leaves this call unchecked. This CDR3 has 14 amino acids. CDR1 and CDR2 from the germline V gene are SNHLY and FYNNEI. CDR3 in amino acids: CASEEGDRANEQFF.

The rearrangement links TRBV7-9 to TRBJ2-5; TCRdb designates TRBD1, a call that cannot be tested without DNA. The CDR3 consists of 16 residues. Germline CDR1 SEHNR, CDR2 FQNEAQ (reference sequence). This chain's CDR3 is CASSEHRDIVVETQYF.

The V gene is TRBV6-5, the J gene TRBJ1-1; TCRdb indicates TRBD1, and absent DNA this call remains unverified. This CDR3 has 14 residues. In germline, CDR1 is MNHEY, CDR2 SVGAGI. CDR3 sequence: CASSPSGASTEAFF.

The chain carries TRBV29-1 and TRBJ2-1; without DNA, the TCRdb call of TRBD2 cannot be checked. The V gene's germline CDR1 is SQVTM and CDR2 ANQGSEA. CDR3 length equals 11 residues. The CDR3: CSVWGEGEQFF.

The V and J genes are TRBV14 and TRBJ2-7; TCRdb lists TRBD1, though no DNA is available to test this call. This CDR3 comprises 15 residues. The germline V gene has CDR1 SGHDN and CDR2 FVKESK. The chain's CDR3 is CASSQLATGIYEQYF. Drawing the rest from reference TRBV14 and TRBJ2-7, the complete variable domain is EAGVTQFPSHSVIEKGQTVTLRCDPISGHDNLYWYRRVMGKEIKFLLHFVKESKQDESGMPNNRFLAERTGGTYSTLKVQPAELEDSGVYFCASSQLATGIYEQYFGPGTRLTVT.

The rearrangement uses TRBV14 and TRBJ2-1; TCRdb outputs TRBD2, but without DNA this stays unchecked. Per the germline V gene, CDR1 is SGHDN and CDR2 is FVKESK. The CDR3 sequence is 14 residues long. The CDR3: CASSQLAGPNEQFF.

The chain couples TRBV6-5 to TRBJ2-3; TCRdb returns TRBD1, unconfirmable since there is no DNA. Germline V gene data show CDR1 as MNHEY and CDR2 as SVGAGI. The CDR3 extends over 13 amino acids. Here the CDR3 reads CASSPLPTDTQYF.

The chain has TRBV12-3 or TRBV12-4 and TRBJ2-1; TCRdb names TRBD1, which stays unverified in the absence of DNA. The CDR3 totals 18 residues. The CDR3 sequence: CASSPPGGQGAGYNEQFF.

The chain joins TRBV12-3 or TRBV12-4 to TRBJ2-1; TCRdb's assignment of TRBD1 cannot be checked, as there is no DNA. The CDR3 is 14 amino acids. The CDR3 region is CASSTTGANNEQFF.

V and J are TRBV7-6 and TRBJ2-1. Germline V lookup: CDR1 SGHVS, CDR2 FNYEAQ. This CDR3 is built from 15 residues. The CDR3 spells CASSLFLVDYNEQFF.

The J gene is TRBJ1-5, the V gene TRBV6-2 or TRBV6-3. The CDR3 extends over 13 amino acids. CDR1 is MNHEY and CDR2 is SVGEGT in the germline V gene. CDR3 region: CASSSNSNQPQHF.

The genes are TRBV7-9 and TRBJ1-2; absent DNA, TCRdb's TRBD1 call cannot be checked. Germline CDR1 SEHNR, CDR2 FQNEAQ (reference sequence). The CDR3 extends over 18 amino acids. The CDR3 is CASSGQQGDYARDYGYTF. Looking up the rest from reference TRBV7-9 and TRBJ1-2 gives the full variable domain: DTGVSQNPRHKITKRGQNVTFRCDPISEHNRLYWYRQTLGQGPEFLTYFQNEAQLEKSRLLSDRFSAERPKGSFSTLEIQRTEQGDSAMYLCASSGQQGDYARDYGYTFGSGTRLTVV.

The chain recombines TRBV4-3 with TRBJ2-7; absent DNA, TCRdb's TRBD1 call cannot be checked. There are 15 residues in the CDR3. Per the germline V gene, CDR1 is LGHNA and CDR2 is YSLEER. This CDR3 is CASSQDWTGSYEQYF.

This rearrangement joins TRBV7-6 to TRBJ2-1; the D gene TCRdb calls, TRBD2, cannot be checked with no DNA. CDR3 size: 16 residues. The germline gives CDR1 SGHVS, CDR2 FNYEAQ. The CDR3 region is CASSGVSAGGVYEQFF.

V usage is TRBV7-9 and J usage is TRBJ1-3; the D gene TCRdb calls, TRBD1, cannot be checked with no DNA. Germline assignment: CDR1 SEHNR and CDR2 FQNEAQ (reference sequence). The CDR3 length is 14 residues. The CDR3 loop reads CASSSRDSGNTIYF. Complete variable domain (other parts from reference TRBV7-9 and TRBJ1-3): DTGVSQNPRHKITKRGQNVTFRCDPISEHNRLYWYRQTLGQGPEFLTYFQNEAQLEKSRLLSDRFSAERPKGSFSTLEIQRTEQGDSAMYLCASSSRDSGNTIYFGEGSWLTVV.

The chain uses TRBV29-1 and TRBJ2-3. The germline gives CDR1 SQVTM, CDR2 ANQGSEA. The CDR3 totals 11 residues. CDR3 sequence: CSVQGTDTQYF.

The J gene is TRBJ2-1, the V gene TRBV7-2; TCRdb outputs TRBD1, but without DNA this stays unchecked. The CDR3 contains 13 residues. The V gene's germline CDR1 is SGHTA and CDR2 FQGNSA. CDR3 sequence: CASSGGSYNEQFF.